The clone carrying this T cell receptor (beta chain) came up a few times. What it recognizes is unknown. This specimen belongs to a study of CD8 T cells in ankylosing spondylitis. Whole-study results and caveats: Clones linked to disease, bearing a CD8+ phenotype, were relatively rare in peripheral blood. Disease-linked clones reportedly showed significant enrichment in matched ankylosing spondylitis synovial fluid. Prior literature has documented some motif variants in synovial fluid and blood from reactive arthritis. A TCR beta motif made of eight highly homologous variants seemed typical of ankylosing spondylitis blood.

Looked up from germline, CDR1 is ENHRY and CDR2 is SYGVKD. V gave up 3 bases and J gave up 8 bases, with 32 bases separating them. The CDR3 sequence is 20 residues long. 5'-RACE, quantitative and with molecular barcodes, yielded the TCR beta libraries. TCRdb called the 5' RACE reads again in MiXCR, with one record for every CDR3 protein. The data show approximately 520,000 distinct CDR3 sequences, about 5.2% seen once. The TCR was taken from a male donor with ankylosing spondylitis. The sample consisted of blood, either unsorted or a sorted T cell fraction (not recorded which). This chain joins TRBV10-3 and TRBJ2-1; a weak D match, TRBD2 (6 bases). This chain's CDR3 is CAISETKGFRSDSGPDEQFF. The CDR3 nucleotides are TGTGCCATCAGTGAAACTAAGGGGTTTCGCTCCGACAGCGGGCCCGATGAGCAGTTCTTC.